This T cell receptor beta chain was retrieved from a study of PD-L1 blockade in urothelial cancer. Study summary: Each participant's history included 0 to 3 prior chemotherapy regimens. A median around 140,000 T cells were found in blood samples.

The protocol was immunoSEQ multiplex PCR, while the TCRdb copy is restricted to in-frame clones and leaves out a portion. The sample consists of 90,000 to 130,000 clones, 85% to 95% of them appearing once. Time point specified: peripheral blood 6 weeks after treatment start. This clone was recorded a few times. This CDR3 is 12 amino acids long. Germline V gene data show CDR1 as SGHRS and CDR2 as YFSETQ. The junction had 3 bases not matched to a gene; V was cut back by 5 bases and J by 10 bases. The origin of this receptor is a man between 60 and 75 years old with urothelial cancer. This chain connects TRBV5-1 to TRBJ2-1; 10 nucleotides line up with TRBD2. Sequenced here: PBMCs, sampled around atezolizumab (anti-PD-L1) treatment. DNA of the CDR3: TGCGCCAGCAGGGCTAGCGGGAGCGAGCAGTTCTTC. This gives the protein CASRASGSEQFF. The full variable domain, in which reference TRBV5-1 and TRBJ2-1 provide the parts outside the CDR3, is KAGVTQTPRYLIKTRGQQVTLSCSPISGHRSVSWYQQTPGQGLQFLFEYFSETQRNKGNFPGRFSGRQFSNSRSEMNVSTLELGDSALYLCASRASGSEQFFGPGTRLTVL.